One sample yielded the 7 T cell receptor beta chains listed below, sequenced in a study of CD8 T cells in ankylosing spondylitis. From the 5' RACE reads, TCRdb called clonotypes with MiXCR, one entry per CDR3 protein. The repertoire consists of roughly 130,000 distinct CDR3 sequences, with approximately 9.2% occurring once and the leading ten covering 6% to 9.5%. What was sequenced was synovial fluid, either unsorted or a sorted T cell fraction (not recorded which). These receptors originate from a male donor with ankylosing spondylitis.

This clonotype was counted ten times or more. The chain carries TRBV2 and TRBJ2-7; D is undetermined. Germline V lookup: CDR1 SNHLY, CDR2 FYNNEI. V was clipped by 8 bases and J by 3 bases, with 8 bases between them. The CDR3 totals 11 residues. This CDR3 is CASRVIYEQYF. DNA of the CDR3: TGTGCCAGCCGGGTTATCTACGAGCAGTACTTC.

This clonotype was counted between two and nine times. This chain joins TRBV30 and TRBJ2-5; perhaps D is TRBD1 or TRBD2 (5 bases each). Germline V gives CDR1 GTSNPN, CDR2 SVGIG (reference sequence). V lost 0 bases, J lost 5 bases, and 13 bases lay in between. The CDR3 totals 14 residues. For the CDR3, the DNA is TGTGCCTGGAGTGTCGGGGCCGTCGGGGAGACCCAGTACTTC. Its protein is CAWSVGAVGETQYF.

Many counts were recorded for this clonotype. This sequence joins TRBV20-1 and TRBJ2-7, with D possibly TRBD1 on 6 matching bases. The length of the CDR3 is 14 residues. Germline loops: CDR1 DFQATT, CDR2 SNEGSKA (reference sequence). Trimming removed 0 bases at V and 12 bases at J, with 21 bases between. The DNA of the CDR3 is TGCAGTGCTAGAGATCCCGGACAGTCCTCGGTCTTGTACTTC. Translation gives CSARDPGQSSVLYF.

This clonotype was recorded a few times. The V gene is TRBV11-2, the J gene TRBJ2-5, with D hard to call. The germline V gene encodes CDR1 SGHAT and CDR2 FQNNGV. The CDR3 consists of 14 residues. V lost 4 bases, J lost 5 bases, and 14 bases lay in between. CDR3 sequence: CASSSSSVGETQYF. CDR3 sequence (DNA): TGTGCCAGCAGCTCCAGCTCAGTGGGGGAGACCCAGTACTTC.

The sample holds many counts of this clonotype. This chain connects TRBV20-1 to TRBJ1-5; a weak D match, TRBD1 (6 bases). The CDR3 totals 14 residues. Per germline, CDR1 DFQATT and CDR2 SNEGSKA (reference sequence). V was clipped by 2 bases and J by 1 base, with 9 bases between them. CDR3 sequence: CSARRTASNQPQHF. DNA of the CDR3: TGCAGTGCTAGAAGGACAGCGAGCAATCAGCCCCAGCATTTT.

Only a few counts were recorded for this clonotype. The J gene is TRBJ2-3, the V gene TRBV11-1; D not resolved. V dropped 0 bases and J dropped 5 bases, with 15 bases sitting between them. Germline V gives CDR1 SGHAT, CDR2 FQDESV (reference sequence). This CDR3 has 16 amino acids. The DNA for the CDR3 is TGTGCCAGCAGCTTAGCTCCGGGCCTTGCGGTAGATACGCAGTATTTT. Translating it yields CASSLAPGLAVDTQYF. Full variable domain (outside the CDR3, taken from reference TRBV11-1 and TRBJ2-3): EAEVAQSPRYKITEKSQAVAFWCDPISGHATLYWYRQILGQGPELLVQFQDESVVDDSQLPKDRFSAERLKGVDSTLKIQPAELGDSAMYLCASSLAPGLAVDTQYFGPGTRLTVL.

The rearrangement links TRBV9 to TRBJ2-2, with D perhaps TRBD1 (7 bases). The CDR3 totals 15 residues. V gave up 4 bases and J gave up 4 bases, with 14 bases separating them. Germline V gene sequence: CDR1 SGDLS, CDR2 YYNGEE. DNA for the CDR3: TGTGCCAGCAGCTTCCAGGGGGGCGTCACCGGGGAGCTGTTTTTT. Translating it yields CASSFQGGVTGELFF.